These 18 T cell receptor beta chains originate from one sample sequenced in a study of T-cell reconstitution after alpha-beta-depleted transplantation in children. This sample's TCRbeta library carried unique molecular identifier barcodes. TCRdb reanalysed the PCR reads using MiXCR and keeps one entry per CDR3 protein. The table shows around 580,000 distinct CDR3 sequences, with roughly a quarter occurring only once. Sequenced material: PBMCs, taken before TCRalphabeta/CD19-depleted stem cell transplant. These receptors were obtained from a boy in the first two years of life with Wiskott-Aldrich syndrome, due to receive a stem cell transplant.

The chain couples TRBV3-1 to TRBJ2-1; D uncertain. The CDR3 loop spans 15 amino acids. Germline CDR1 and CDR2: LGHDT and YNNKEL (reference sequence). Trimming removed 0 bases at V and 9 bases at J, with 15 bases between. The DNA of the CDR3 is TGTGCCAGCAGCCAAGATCCTTTGAGGATTGGTGAGCAGTTCTTC. This translates into CASSQDPLRIGEQFF.

The chain employs TRBV3-1 and TRBJ2-7; D not certain. Looked up from germline, CDR1 is LGHDT and CDR2 is YNNKEL (reference sequence). The CDR3 is 12 amino acids. With 1 base removed from V and 4 bases from J, the gap between germline ends came to 5 bases. CDR3 amino acids: CASSQANYEQYF. CDR3 DNA: TGTGCCAGCAGCCAAGCAAATTACGAGCAGTACTTC.

V usage is TRBV20-1 and J usage is TRBJ2-3; unclear D gene. The V gene lost 5 bases and the J gene lost 4 bases, with 13 bases spanning the gap. This CDR3 spans 13 amino acids. Germline V gives CDR1 DFQATT, CDR2 SNEGSKA (reference sequence). The CDR3 DNA follows: TGCAGTGCTTCCCGGACCCAGCCAGATACGCAGTATTTT. Protein: CSASRTQPDTQYF.

The table lists this clonotype with many counts. V and J are TRBV29-1 and TRBJ1-1; 9 bases map to TRBD1. The length of the CDR3 is 12 residues. Germline loops: CDR1 SQVTM, CDR2 ANQGSEA. The V segment lost 6 bases and the J segment 1 base; nucleotides outside the gene matches: 0. DNA of the CDR3: TGCAGCGTGGGACAGGGGAACACTGAAGCTTTCTTT. Its protein is CSVGQGNTEAFF. Full variable domain (remainder filled in from reference TRBV29-1 and TRBJ1-1): SAVISQKPSRDICQRGTSLTIQCQVDSQVTMMFWYRQQPGQSLTLIATANQGSEATYESGFVIDKFPISRPNLTFSTLTVSNMSPEDSSIYLCSVGQGNTEAFFGQGTRLTVV.

V gene TRBV24-1 combines with J gene TRBJ2-1; D uncertain. This CDR3 spans 13 amino acids. Trimming removed 5 bases from V and 6 bases from J, with 10 bases in between. The germline CDR1 and CDR2 sequences are KGHDR and SFDVKD. The CDR3 sequence is CATSVGSTNEQFF. The CDR3 coding sequence is TGTGCCACCAGTGTTGGTAGCACCAATGAGCAGTTCTTC.

The rearrangement joins TRBV11-1 to TRBJ2-2; 9 bases agree with TRBD1. Losses at the gene ends were 0 bases for V and 0 bases for J; bases not matched to a gene: 5. The CDR3 runs 18 residues. The germline CDR1 and CDR2 sequences are SGHAT and FQDESV (reference sequence). The CDR3 region is CASSLAPGTGTNTGELFF. CDR3 nucleotides: TGTGCCAGCAGCTTAGCGCCGGGGACAGGGACGAACACCGGGGAGCTGTTTTTT.

This rearrangement joins TRBV5-1 to TRBJ2-7; TRBD1 or TRBD2 may be the D gene (5 bases each). Per the germline V gene, CDR1 is SGHRS and CDR2 is YFSETQ. CDR3 size: 14 residues. V lost 5 bases to trimming and J lost 5 bases, with 17 bases between them. DNA for the CDR3: TGCGCCAGCAGTCCCATTGGGGGTCCGAACGAGCAGTACTTC. This gives the protein CASSPIGGPNEQYF.

V usage is TRBV5-1 and J usage is TRBJ1-6, with 10 bases lining up with TRBD1. V was pared by 4 bases and J by 0 bases, with 4 bases of the junction left unmatched. This CDR3 spans 17 amino acids. From germline, CDR1 is SGHRS and CDR2 YFSETQ. CDR3 nucleotides: TGCGCCAGCAGCGAGGGACAGGGGAGCTCCTATAATTCACCCCTCCACTTT. Translated: CASSEGQGSSYNSPLHF. Full variable domain (remainder filled in from reference TRBV5-1 and TRBJ1-6): KAGVTQTPRYLIKTRGQQVTLSCSPISGHRSVSWYQQTPGQGLQFLFEYFSETQRNKGNFPGRFSGRQFSNSRSEMNVSTLELGDSALYLCASSEGQGSSYNSPLHFGNGTRLTVT.

This clonotype appeared many times. The chain uses TRBV20-1 and TRBJ2-7; 10 bases are a match to TRBD2. The CDR3 spans 15 residues. Germline lookup yields CDR1 DFQATT and CDR2 SNEGSKA (reference sequence). With 3 bases clipped from V and 5 bases from J, the junction kept 10 bases outside the gene matches. Written as DNA, the CDR3 is TGCAGTGCTAGTCTCCCAGCGGGAGGGCCGCACGAGCAGTACTTC. As protein: CSASLPAGGPHEQYF.

The rearrangement uses TRBV4-1 and TRBJ2-5, with TRBD2 identical over 13 bases. V lost 4 bases and J lost 2; bases outside the gene matches: 7. CDR1 is MGHRA, CDR2 YSYEKL, per germline. The CDR3 totals 17 residues. DNA of the CDR3: TGCGCCAGCAGCCGACGAAGGACTAGCGGGAGACAAGAGACCCAGTACTTC. This gives the protein CASSRRRTSGRQETQYF.

The gene calls are TRBV5-1 and TRBJ2-5, with D uncertain. Germline V gives CDR1 SGHRS, CDR2 YFSETQ. The CDR3 covers 14 residues. V gave up 3 bases and J gave up 4 bases, with 13 bases separating them. CDR3 residues: CASSSSRFGETQYF. The CDR3 bases are TGCGCCAGCAGCTCCTCCCGGTTCGGAGAGACCCAGTACTTC.

This CDR3 reads CASSHLAGEGDTQYF. The CDR3 DNA reads as TGCGCCAGCAGCCACTTAGCGGGAGAAGGCGATACGCAGTATTTT. V and J are TRBV5-1 and TRBJ2-3; 9 nucleotides agree with TRBD2. The germline gives CDR1 SGHRS, CDR2 YFSETQ. V was clipped by 4 bases and J by 6 bases; unmatched bases: 9. This CDR3 spans 15 amino acids.

This sequence joins TRBV20-1 and TRBJ2-7; unclear D gene. The CDR3 sequence is 14 residues long. Per the germline V gene, CDR1 is DFQATT and CDR2 is SNEGSKA (reference sequence). V gave up 4 bases and J gave up 2 bases, with 15 bases separating them. CDR3 coding DNA: TGCAGTGCTACCCTATTAGGGTACGCCTACGAGCAGTACTTC. This sequence encodes CSATLLGYAYEQYF.

This clonotype was counted only a few times. The gene calls are TRBV12-3 or TRBV12-4 and TRBJ1-5; D is unclear. The CDR3 consists of 15 residues. V gave up 1 base and J gave up 0 bases, with 7 bases separating them. The DNA for the CDR3 is TGTGCCAGCAGTTTAGGTTCAGTTAGCAATCAGCCCCAGCATTTT. It translates to CASSLGSVSNQPQHF.

This clonotype was observed once. The chain recombines TRBV20-1 with TRBJ2-2; D is possibly TRBD2 (5 bases). In germline, CDR1 is DFQATT, CDR2 SNEGSKA (reference sequence). CDR3 length equals 15 residues. V was shortened by 6 bases and J by 0 bases, with 14 bases between the two germline ends. The CDR3 sequence: CSARKAAANTGELFF. The CDR3 DNA reads TGCAGTGCCCGAAAAGCGGCCGCGAACACCGGGGAGCTGTTTTTT.

This clonotype was seen a few times. The J gene is TRBJ1-1, the V gene TRBV29-1; TRBD1 is a possible D gene (6 bases). V was trimmed by 4 bases and J by 0 bases, leaving 12 bases between them. Germline CDR1 reads SQVTM; CDR2 reads ANQGSEA. The CDR3 is 14 residues long. The CDR3 DNA reads TGCAGCGTTGCCAGGGGTCTGATGAACACTGAAGCTTTCTTT. As protein: CSVARGLMNTEAFF.

The gene calls are TRBV7-9 and TRBJ2-7; 7 bases align to TRBD1. The V gene's germline CDR1 is SEHNR and CDR2 FQNEAQ (reference sequence). V was clipped by 2 bases and J by 0 bases; unmatched bases: 4. The CDR3 totals 15 residues. As DNA, the CDR3 is TGTGCCAGCAGCTTAAAACAGGGGCCCTCCTACGAGCAGTACTTC. It is translated as CASSLKQGPSYEQYF.

The rearrangement links TRBV6-1 to TRBJ2-1; 11 positions agree with TRBD2. Germline CDR1 MNHNS, CDR2 SASEGT. Unmatched junction bases numbered 8, after V lost 6 bases and J lost 4 bases. This CDR3 spans 16 amino acids. CDR3 coding DNA: TGTGCCAGCAGCCGCCCGATAGCGGGAGGGTACAATGAGCAGTTCTTC. This sequence encodes CASSRPIAGGYNEQFF.